These T cell receptor beta chains were read from a single sample in a study of T cell responses to AZD1222 COVID-19 vaccine. TCRdb keeps only in-frame clones here, not all; method: immunoSEQ multiplex PCR. The profile shows tens of thousands of clones, roughly 84% of them singletons. The sample here was peripheral blood, taken on day 0 of AZD1222 vaccination. The receptor set was obtained from an adult in good health. Each CDR3 is given with its conserved first and last residue. A D gene is named only where the DNA matches it firmly. Only part of the rows carry a size: once, few, many, or a class if the clone is expanded.

-,TRBJ1-1,TRBV7-2,-,TGTGCCAGCAGCCCTTGGCAGATGAACACTGAAGCTTTCTTT,CASSPWQMNTEAFF
TRBD1,TRBJ1-2,TRBV19,-,TGTGCCAGTAGCCCGAGAGGGACAGGTGCCACTCCTAACTATGGCTACACCTTC,CASSPRGTGATPNYGYTF
TRBD2,TRBJ2-1,TRBV15,-,TGTGCCACCAGCAGAGACGAGGCTAGCGGGAAATATGAGCAGTTCTTC,CATSRDEASGKYEQFF
-,TRBJ1-3,TRBV10-3,-,TGTGCCATCACCCCGGGAATCTCTGGAAACACCATATATTTT,CAITPGISGNTIYF
-,TRBJ2-3,TRBV7-2,-,TGTGCCAGCAGCTCACGGGCCTGGGAAACAGATACGCAGTATTTT,CASSSRAWETDTQYF
-,TRBJ2-1,TRBV5-8,-,TGTGCCAGCAGCCAGGACTCCTACAATGAGCAGTTCTTC,CASSQDSYNEQFF
-,TRBJ1-3,TRBV28,-,TGTGCCAGCCGAAGGGGAGCAAACACCATATATTTT,CASRRGANTIYF
-,TRBJ1-2,TRBV28,-,TGTGCCAGCGGCGAATCTGTTGACTATGGCTACACCTTC,CASGESVDYGYTF
TRBD1,TRBJ1-6,TRBV6-1,once,TGTGCCAGCAGTGACCCGGGACAGGGGTACTCACCCCTCCACTTT,CASSDPGQGYSPLHF
-,TRBJ1-1,TRBV19,-,TGTGCCAGTAGCTTGACAGTGAACACTGAAGCTTTCTTT,CASSLTVNTEAFF
-,TRBJ2-1,TRBV13,-,TGTGCCAGCAGCCCCTCCCTTACGAGCTCCTACAATGAGCAGTTCTTC,CASSPSLTSSYNEQFF
-,TRBJ2-1,TRBV7-9,-,TGTGCCAGCAGCTTATCAGGCCCCTACAATGAGCAGTTCTTC,CASSLSGPYNEQFF
TRBD2,TRBJ2-2,TRBV10-3,-,TGTGCCATCAGTGACCGCGGGAGCGGGGACACCGGGGAGCTGTTTTTT,CAISDRGSGDTGELFF
TRBD1,TRBJ2-5,TRBV5-6,-,TGTGCCAGCAGCCCTCCAGGGGGTCGGGAGACCCAGTACTTC,CASSPPGGRETQYF
-,TRBJ2-3,TRBV4-3,once,TGCGCCAGCAGCCAAGATCGGGCCAGGGTCGCCACAGATACGCAGTATTTT,CASSQDRARVATDTQYF
-,TRBJ2-3,TRBV19,once,TGTGCCAGTAGTAGGGGGGATGGAGATACGCAGTATTTT,CASSRGDGDTQYF
TRBD2,TRBJ2-1,TRBV7-8,-,TGTGCCAGCAGCCGAGCGGGGTCCAATGAGCAGTTCTTC,CASSRAGSNEQFF
-,TRBJ1-2,TRBV28,-,TGTGCCAGCAGTTTGGACCTTAACTATGGCTACACCTTC,CASSLDLNYGYTF
-,TRBJ1-3,TRBV4-3,-,TGCGCCAGCAGCCAAGGCAGGGGAAACACCATATATTTT,CASSQGRGNTIYF
-,TRBJ2-2,TRBV19,-,TGTGCCAGCCTGGCCAAATTGAACACCGGGGAGCTGTTTTTT,CASLAKLNTGELFF
-,TRBJ1-5,TRBV7-2,-,TGTGCCAGCAGCCTAGCTAATCAGCCCCAGCATTTT,CASSLANQPQHF
-,TRBJ1-1,TRBV24-1,-,TGTGCCACCAGTGATTCGAGGACCTCAGGGACTGAAGCTTTCTTT,CATSDSRTSGTEAFF
-,TRBJ2-3,TRBV18,-,TGTGCCAGCTCCCTTCAGGGAAGCACAGATACGCAGTATTTT,CASSLQGSTDTQYF
-,TRBJ1-4,TRBV11-3,-,TGTGCCAGCAGCTTCGGGGACTCAGGCCTGTTTTTT,CASSFGDSGLFF
-,TRBJ1-1,TRBV11-2,-,TGTGCCAGCAGCTCGGACTGGAACACTGAAGCTTTCTTT,CASSSDWNTEAFF
-,TRBJ1-5,TRBV7-8,-,TGTGCCAGCAGGGCCGAGGGCAATCAGCCCCAGCATTTT,CASRAEGNQPQHF
-,TRBJ2-1,TRBV7-9,-,TGTGCCGCAACGGAAGGAGGGCAAAGGTCCTACAATGAGCAGTTCTTC,CAATEGGQRSYNEQFF
-,TRBJ2-1,TRBV19,-,TGTGCCAGTAGCCCTCGTTACAATGAGCAGTTCTTC,CASSPRYNEQFF
TRBD2,TRBJ2-2,TRBV5-6,-,TGTGCCAGCAGCTTTTCAGCGGGAGGGGTGACCGGGGAGCTGTTTTTT,CASSFSAGGVTGELFF
-,TRBJ2-5,TRBV7-9,-,TGTGCCAGCAGCCAGAGGATCACCCCGGAGTACTTC,CASSQRITPEYF
TRBD2,TRBJ2-7,TRBV28,-,TGTGCCAGCAGTCCCAGCGGGGGACCCCTCTACGAGCAGTACTTC,CASSPSGGPLYEQYF
-,TRBJ1-1,TRBV18,-,TGTGCCAGCTCACCTGACAGGTCTGCCCTTGAAGCTTTCTTT,CASSPDRSALEAFF
-,TRBJ2-5,TRBV6-1,-,TGTGCCAGCAGTGAAATGTTGCGAGTTGGGGAGACCCAGTACTTC,CASSEMLRVGETQYF
-,TRBJ2-2,TRBV3-1/TRBV3-2,-,TGTGCCAGCAGCCAAGTTGTCGGGGAGCTGTTTTTT,CASSQVVGELFF
-,TRBJ2-2,TRBV6-2/TRBV6-3,-,TGTGCCAGCAGTCCCGATAGCGGCACCGGGGAGCTGTTTTTT,CASSPDSGTGELFF
-,TRBJ2-1,TRBV4-1,-,TGCGCCAGCTCCCGAGGAGGGCTCAATGAGCAGTTCTTC,CASSRGGLNEQFF
-,TRBJ2-3,TRBV27,-,TGTGCCAGCAGTCCCCTTCTGGGGGGTACGCAGTATTTT,CASSPLLGGTQYF
TRBD1,TRBJ1-6,TRBV25-1,-,TGTGCCAGCAGTGCTACAGGGGGTTCACCCCTCCACTTT,CASSATGGSPLHF
-,TRBJ2-1,TRBV6-4,-,TGTGCCAGTAGTAAAGAGGCTAGCACTGAGCAGTTCTTC,CASSKEASTEQFF
-,TRBJ2-5,TRBV7-9,-,TGTGCCAGCAGCTTGGACTTCGGGGGAGAGACCCAGTACTTC,CASSLDFGGETQYF
-,TRBJ1-1,TRBV5-1,-,TGCGCCAGCAGCGCCCCACAGGGTATCAACACTGAAGCTTTCTTT,CASSAPQGINTEAFF
TRBD2,TRBJ2-1,TRBV7-2,-,TGTGCCAGCAGCGCCCTAGCGGGGCCTTACAATGAGCAGTTCTTC,CASSALAGPYNEQFF
-,TRBJ1-5,TRBV29-1,-,TGCAGCGTTTCCCAGTCCGGGGGCGCAGGTCAGCCCCAGCATTTT,CSVSQSGGAGQPQHF
-,TRBJ1-5,TRBV18,once,TGTGCCAGCTCACCACCGGTAGGGTCGGGTCAGCCCCAGCATTTT,CASSPPVGSGQPQHF
TRBD1,TRBJ1-2,TRBV9,few,TGTGCCAGCAGCGTAGGGGACAGGGGCGCTAACTATGGCTACACCTTC,CASSVGDRGANYGYTF
TRBD2,TRBJ2-1,TRBV10-3,-,TGTGCCATCAGTGGTGGACTAGAGGGTTACAATGAGCAGTTCTTC,CAISGGLEGYNEQFF
TRBD1,TRBJ1-5,TRBV7-2,-,TGTGCCAGCAGCTTAGCGGGACAGCTTAATCAGCCCCAGCATTTT,CASSLAGQLNQPQHF
-,TRBJ2-1,TRBV7-9,-,TGTGCCAGCAGCCCCGGTGCAGCAAATGAGCAGTTCTTC,CASSPGAANEQFF
-,TRBJ1-1,TRBV6-4,once,TGTGCCAGCAGTGTCGGCGGTGGGGGGACTGAAGCTTTCTTT,CASSVGGGGTEAFF
-,TRBJ2-7,TRBV28,-,TGTGCCAGCTCGGTGTCCTACGAGCAGTACTTC,CASSVSYEQYF
TRBD2,TRBJ2-5,TRBV5-1,-,TGCGCCAGCACCCCCCGGCCCCTAGCGGGAGAGACCCAGTACTTC,CASTPRPLAGETQYF
TRBD2,TRBJ2-2,TRBV9,-,TGTGCCAGCAGCGTAGAAGGCGGGAGTATGACCGGGGAGCTGTTTTTT,CASSVEGGSMTGELFF
-,TRBJ1-5,TRBV18,-,TGTGCCAGCTCACCACAGGGAGATCAGCCCCAGCATTTT,CASSPQGDQPQHF
TRBD1,TRBJ1-6,TRBV7-8,-,TGTGCCAGCAGCTTAAGTAGGGGGCGGGAATCACCCCTCCACTTT,CASSLSRGRESPLHF